The present T cell receptor beta chain was sequenced within a study of T cells after yellow fever vaccination. Findings and limits, study-wide: Some clonotypes, a small share, were shared between CD4 and CD8 compartments. Reappearing after the booster were most of the clones from primary vaccination (less than 98% CD4, 88% CD8).

A note on this clonotype: What it binds is not known.

The 5'RACE template-switching step produced TCR cDNA and added a universal primer site and UMIs. TCRdb reprocessed the 5' RACE reads via MiXCR and lists one record per CDR3 protein. The sample records some 390,000 distinct CDR3 sequences, around 19% being singletons. Germline CDR1 is DFQATT and CDR2 is SNEGSKA (reference sequence). The CDR3 runs 12 residues. V lost 6 bases, J lost 8 bases, and 13 bases lay in between. The sequencing used PBMCs, collected before the yellow fever booster vaccination. The origin of this receptor is a man aged 18 to 29 who received the YFV17D yellow fever vaccine. The chain links TRBV20-1 to TRBJ1-4; TRBD1 is a possible D gene (5 bases). The CDR3 region has the DNA TGCAGTGCCACACGAGGGGAGGAAAAACTGTTTTTT. Translation gives CSATRGEEKLFF.